These T cell receptor beta chains were read from a single sample in a study of shared T cell receptors in the human thymus. TCRdb keeps only in-frame clones here, not all; method: immunoSEQ multiplex PCR. The data hold 600,000 or so clones, with approximately 87% observed a single time. The same sample was also used in a study of human thymus T cells.

The sample was thymocytes. Receptors originate from a boy in the first two years of life with a congenital heart defect. CDR3s include the opening cysteine and the closing phenylalanine or tryptophan. D genes are given only for firm matches. Clone size is given for some rows only: seen once, a few or many times, or a class if the clone is expanded.

size | D | J | V | CDR3 | DNA
- | - | TRBJ2-1 | TRBV25-1 | CASSADAGYNEQFF | TGTGCCAGCAGTGCCGACGCGGGCTACAATGAGCAGTTCTTC
- | - | TRBJ2-4 | TRBV4-3 | CASSQEVEVLAKNIQYF | TGCGCCAGCAGCCAAGAAGTCGAGGTTCTAGCCAAAAACATTCAGTACTTC
- | TRBD2 | TRBJ2-7 | TRBV15 | CATSRGLAGAPYEQYF | TGTGCCACCAGCAGAGGACTAGCGGGGGCCCCCTACGAGCAGTACTTC
- | TRBD2 | TRBJ2-1 | TRBV7-6 | CASSTTSGYSDEQFF | TGTGCCAGCAGCACCACTAGCGGCTACAGCGATGAGCAGTTCTTC
- | TRBD2 | TRBJ2-7 | TRBV10-3 | CAISEKREGEYEQYF | TGTGCCATCAGTGAAAAGCGGGAGGGGGAATACGAGCAGTACTTC
- | - | TRBJ2-1 | TRBV2 | CASRRDLPYNEQFF | TGTGCCAGCAGGAGGGACTTGCCCTACAATGAGCAGTTCTTC
once | - | TRBJ1-6 | TRBV14 | CASSQQAWTLYNSPLHF | TGTGCCAGCAGCCAACAAGCTTGGACACTCTATAATTCCCCCCTCCACTTT
- | TRBD1 | TRBJ1-6 | TRBV4-1 | CASTITGAERVGSPLHF | TGCGCCAGCACCATAACAGGGGCCGAGAGGGTTGGTTCACCCCTCCACTTT
- | - | TRBJ1-5 | TRBV2 | CASSEGYNQPQHF | TGTGCCAGCTCGGAGGGTTACAATCAGCCCCAGCATTTT
few | - | TRBJ1-6 | TRBV15 | CATSRDDGRWGDSPLHF | TGTGCCACCAGCAGAGATGATGGGAGGTGGGGAGATTCACCCCTCCACTTT
- | TRBD2 | TRBJ2-1 | TRBV5-5 | CASSPRAGGQFF | TGTGCCAGCAGCCCCCGAGCGGGGGGGCAGTTCTTC
- | TRBD1 | TRBJ2-4 | TRBV29-1 | CSVEVSGQGEAIF | TGCAGCGTTGAAGTATCCGGACAGGGCGAAGCTATCTTC
- | - | TRBJ2-1 | TRBV2 | CASTNETRYNEQFF | TGTGCCAGCACGAATGAGACACGATACAATGAGCAGTTCTTC
- | - | TRBJ1-5 | TRBV19 | CASRRTVVVEPQHF | TGTGCCAGTAGGAGGACAGTGGTCGTTGAGCCCCAGCATTTT
- | - | TRBJ2-5 | TRBV12-5 | CASGSQLQGSETQYF | TGTGCTAGTGGTTCCCAACTTCAGGGATCAGAGACCCAGTACTTC
- | - | TRBJ2-5 | TRBV29-1 | CSVEDKAQETQYF | TGCAGCGTTGAAGATAAAGCTCAAGAGACCCAGTACTTC
- | TRBD1 | TRBJ1-1 | TRBV2 | CASSEASRGRGAFF | TGTGCCAGCAGTGAAGCGTCAAGGGGGCGGGGTGCTTTCTTT
- | - | TRBJ2-7 | TRBV6-6 | CASSYSERSDRGEQYF | TGTGCCAGCAGTTACTCCGAGAGATCGGACAGAGGTGAGCAGTACTTC
- | TRBD2 | TRBJ2-6 | TRBV4-2 | CASSLSPSGGAGANVLTF | TGTGCCAGCAGCCTATCCCCTAGCGGGGGGGCTGGGGCCAACGTCCTGACTTTC
once | - | TRBJ1-1 | TRBV4-1 | CASSQVRGSVNTEAFF | TGCGCCAGCAGCCAAGTGAGAGGCAGCGTAAACACTGAAGCTTTCTTT
- | TRBD2 | TRBJ2-1 | TRBV4-3 | CASSQRGLAGDNEQFF | TGCGCCAGCAGCCAAAGGGGACTAGCGGGAGACAATGAGCAGTTCTTC
- | TRBD2 | TRBJ2-1 | TRBV7-2 | CASSPGLAGHGEQFF | TGTGCCAGCAGCCCGGGACTAGCGGGCCACGGTGAGCAGTTCTTC
- | TRBD2 | TRBJ2-1 | TRBV7-2 | CASSPLAGDNEQFF | TGTGCCAGCAGCCCACTAGCGGGAGACAATGAGCAGTTCTTC
- | - | TRBJ2-7 | TRBV11-2 | CASSLSSPSYEQYF | TGTGCCAGCAGCTTATCTAGCCCCTCCTACGAGCAGTACTTC
once | - | TRBJ1-4 | TRBV6-1 | CASRPRQIDEKLFF | TGTGCCAGCAGGCCGAGACAAATAGATGAAAAACTGTTTTTT
once | TRBD1 | TRBJ1-3 | TRBV19 | CASSIPGQLFRGNTIYF | TGTGCCAGTAGTATCCCGGGACAGCTTTTCAGAGGAAACACCATATATTTT
- | - | TRBJ2-7 | TRBV2 | CASSEFGLGCPGEQYF | TGTGCCAGCAGTGAATTTGGTCTAGGATGTCCTGGGGAGCAGTACTTC
- | - | TRBJ2-7 | TRBV4-3 | CASSQERTGGPRSYEQYF | TGCGCCAGCAGCCAAGAGAGAACCGGGGGGCCGCGGTCCTACGAGCAGTACTTC
- | - | TRBJ2-1 | TRBV28 | CASSLRQASNEQFF | TGTGCCAGCAGTTTGCGGCAAGCCAGTAATGAGCAGTTCTTC
- | - | TRBJ2-7 | TRBV28 | CASSANGTNLSASEQYF | TGTGCCAGCAGTGCAAACGGGACAAACCTCTCTGCATCCGAGCAGTACTTC
- | TRBD2 | TRBJ2-3 | TRBV4-2 | CASSQREGTSGGAGDTQYF | TGTGCCAGCAGCCAACGGGAGGGGACTAGCGGGGGGGCAGGAGATACGCAGTATTTT
- | - | TRBJ2-7 | TRBV4-1 | CASSQAGAASYEQYF | TGCGCCAGCAGCCAAGCAGGGGCGGCCTCCTACGAGCAGTACTTC
- | - | TRBJ2-4 | TRBV7-9 | CASSRGRGAKNIQYF | TGTGCCAGCAGCCGTGGGAGAGGAGCCAAAAACATTCAGTACTTC
- | - | TRBJ2-6 | TRBV7-3 | CASSLEMRAGANVLTF | TGTGCCAGCAGCTTAGAAATGAGGGCTGGGGCCAACGTCCTGACTTTC
- | TRBD2 | TRBJ2-3 | TRBV7-9 | CASVGRENGTDTQYF | TGTGCCTCCGTTGGGCGGGAGAACGGCACAGATACGCAGTATTTT
- | - | TRBJ2-7 | TRBV27 | CASSLTSSFRGRGSLTYEQYF | TGTGCCAGCAGTTTAACGTCATCCTTCAGGGGCAGAGGCAGTCTAACCTACGAGCAGTACTTC
- | - | TRBJ1-1 | TRBV29-1 | CSVEPGLEAFF | TGCAGCGTCGAACCGGGACTCGAAGCTTTCTTT
- | - | TRBJ2-4 | TRBV7-2 | CASSLARAREAKNIQYF | TGTGCCAGCAGCTTAGCCAGGGCGAGAGAAGCCAAAAACATTCAGTACTTC
- | - | TRBJ2-7 | TRBV13 | CASSLGIRGTPYEQYF | TGTGCCAGCAGCTTAGGGATCAGGGGCACTCCCTACGAGCAGTACTTC
- | TRBD1 | TRBJ1-5 | TRBV15 | CATSRGARGRGMNSNQPQHF | TGTGCCACCAGCAGAGGAGCAAGGGGGCGCGGAATGAATAGCAATCAGCCCCAGCATTTT
- | - | TRBJ2-7 | TRBV5-1 | CASSSGHLSYEQYF | TGCGCCAGCAGCTCGGGACACCTATCCTACGAGCAGTACTTC
- | - | TRBJ2-4 | TRBV20-1 | CSGVHRNIQYF | TGCAGTGGGGTCCACAGAAACATTCAGTACTTC